One and the same sample provided the 8 T cell receptor beta chains below, sequenced in a study of blood T cell repertoires in COVID-19. Data came from immunoSEQ multiplex PCR; TCRdb stores just in-frame clones and leaves some out. The sample carries under 450,000 clones, 80% to 90% recorded once. Material: peripheral blood. The receptors originated from an older woman with COVID-19, enrolled during active disease.

The chain has TRBV19 and TRBJ1-4; D is ambiguous. CDR1 and CDR2 from the germline V gene are LNHDA and SQIVND (reference sequence). The CDR3 sequence is 12 residues long. V lost 6 bases and J lost 7, with 9 bases in between. The CDR3 nucleotides are TGTGCCAGTAGGGACTTAGGTGAAAAACTGTTTTTT. It yields the protein CASRDLGEKLFF.

V is TRBV6-5 and J is TRBJ1-1, with 11 bases aligning to TRBD1. Trimming cost V 6 bases and J 6 bases; bases outside gene matches: 6. The CDR3 loop spans 14 amino acids. From germline, CDR1 is MNHEY and CDR2 SVGAGI. CDR3 residues: CASRGQGAAAEAFF. DNA of the CDR3: TGTGCCAGCAGAGGACAGGGGGCCGCCGCTGAAGCTTTCTTT.

The rearrangement links TRBV11-1 to TRBJ2-1; the match to TRBD2 covers 8 bases. This CDR3 spans 13 amino acids. Germline V gives CDR1 SGHAT, CDR2 FQDESV (reference sequence). V shed 6 bases and J 5 bases; nucleotides not matched to a gene: 3. The CDR3 bases are TGTGCCAGCAGAGTAGCGGGGAACAATGAGCAGTTCTTC. Translation: CASRVAGNNEQFF.

V is TRBV6-6 and J is TRBJ2-2, with TRBD2 matching over 13 bases. CDR3 length: 16 amino acids. CDR1 and CDR2 from the germline V gene are MNHNY and SVGAGI (reference sequence). J lost 2 bases, V lost 5 bases, and 2 bases had no gene match. The chain's CDR3 is CASSRTSGGNTGELFF. CDR3 nucleotides: TGTGCCAGCAGTCGGACTAGCGGGGGCAACACCGGGGAGCTGTTTTTT.

This chain joins TRBV7-9 and TRBJ1-5; D gene ambiguous. The germline gives CDR1 SEHNR, CDR2 FQNEAQ (reference sequence). The CDR3 length is 13 residues. V lost 5 bases and J lost 4, with 9 bases in between. The CDR3 region has the DNA TGTGCCAGCAGCGCGACGGGGAATCAGCCCCAGCATTTT. Amino acids: CASSATGNQPQHF. Full variable domain (missing parts from reference TRBV7-9 and TRBJ1-5): DTGVSQNPRHKITKRGQNVTFRCDPISEHNRLYWYRQTLGQGPEFLTYFQNEAQLEKSRLLSDRFSAERPKGSFSTLEIQRTEQGDSAMYLCASSATGNQPQHFGDGTRLSIL.

The chain couples TRBV11-2 to TRBJ1-6; 7 nucleotides agree with TRBD1. V shed 3 bases, J shed 9 bases, and the junction held 5 bases outside the gene matches. This CDR3 contains 14 residues. Germline V gene data show CDR1 as SGHAT and CDR2 as FQNNGV. DNA for the CDR3: TGTGCCAGCAGCTTCACAGGGGTGAGTTCACCCCTCCACTTT. Its translation is CASSFTGVSSPLHF.

This clone was seen more than once but under ten times. The chain joins TRBV29-1 to TRBJ1-2; D might be TRBD1 (5 bases). V was shortened by 4 bases and J by 6 bases, with 15 bases between the two germline ends. CDR1 SQVTM and CDR2 ANQGSEA come from the germline V gene. The CDR3 sequence is 13 residues long. DNA for the CDR3: TGCAGCGTTGTTGGCACCCGCAGGGATGGCTACACCTTC. The encoded protein is CSVVGTRRDGYTF.

The chain recombines TRBV4-3 with TRBJ2-7; 11 nucleotides match TRBD2. V shed 0 bases, J shed 7 bases, and the junction held 8 bases outside the gene matches. Per germline, CDR1 LGHNA and CDR2 YSLEER. This CDR3 region has 16 residues. In DNA, the CDR3 is TGCGCCAGCAGCCAAGATGGCACTAGCGGGGGCCGGGAGCAGTACTTC. Amino acids: CASSQDGTSGGREQYF.